Sequencing of this T cell receptor (beta chain) was carried out in a study of T-cell memory formation after mild COVID-19. Study as a whole: There were largely donor-specific TCR clusters. Study-wide points: Clones contracting day 15 to 85 were balanced CD4/CD8; later expanders leaned CD4+. Cross-reactive memory seemingly joined, as some responding clones were found in pre-infection memory.

Germline V gene data show CDR1 as LGHNA and CDR2 as YNFKEQ. Between the trimmed V and J ends, which lost 4 bases and 1 base, there was a span of 10 bases. This CDR3 spans 14 amino acids. This clonotype was recorded a few times. Its target is not known. Each CDR3 protein gets one entry after TCRdb re-called the 5' RACE reads with MiXCR. The repertoire holds a few hundred thousand distinct CDR3 sequences, with 25% to 30% as singletons. Sequencing used PBMCs or a T cell subset sorted from them (not recorded which). The J gene is TRBJ1-1, the V gene TRBV4-2; the D is unclear. The origin of this receptor is an adult woman who had mild COVID-19 (a few samples of this study predate the infection). Cell type and time point are not known. In nucleotides, the CDR3 is TGTGCCAGCAGCCTTGCCACAAAGAACACTGAAGCTTTCTTT. Its protein is CASSLATKNTEAFF.